Listed below are T cell receptor beta chains from one sample, sequenced in a study of blood T cell repertoires in COVID-19. Libraries were prepared by immunoSEQ multiplex PCR; TCRdb keeps only in-frame clonotypes and omits some of them. Of roughly 68,000 clones listed, roughly 81% are singletons. Specimen: peripheral blood. The receptors derive from a human donor in a cohort sampled during active COVID-19. Each CDR3 is given with its conserved first and last residue. Each record gives: clone size, J gene, D gene, V gene, CDR3 DNA, CDR3 protein. A D gene is named only where the DNA matches it firmly. The size entry is marked missing in some rows and otherwise reads once, few, many or a size class.

NA,TRBJ2-2,NA,TRBV27,TGTGCCAGCAGCAAGCTAATACGCGGGTATCACACCGGGGAGCTGTTTTTT,CASSKLIRGYHTGELFF
NA,TRBJ2-1,TRBD2,TRBV5-4,TGTGCCAGCAGCTTGGCCGGACTAGCGAGAGACAATGAGCAGTTCTTC,CASSLAGLARDNEQFF
NA,TRBJ1-1,NA,TRBV30,TGTGCCTGGAGTGTAAAGTATATGGGGGAGGTTTACACTGAAGCTTTCTTT,CAWSVKYMGEVYTEAFF
NA,TRBJ1-5,NA,TRBV18,TGTGCCAGCTCATCGACAGGCGCAGGGACTCAGCCCCAGCATTTT,CASSSTGAGTQPQHF
NA,TRBJ2-1,NA,TRBV13,TGTGCCAGCAGCTTAGGCCGACTCTGGGATGAGCAGTTCTTC,CASSLGRLWDEQFF
NA,TRBJ2-7,NA,TRBV7-2,TGTGCCAGCAGTCCTCCTCTCGGCTACGAGCAGTACTTC,CASSPPLGYEQYF
NA,TRBJ1-5,NA,TRBV2,TGTGCCAGCAGTGAATCAGGGATTAGCAATCAGCCCCAGCATTTT,CASSESGISNQPQHF
once,TRBJ1-5,NA,TRBV7-3,TGTGCCAGCAGCTTACCCGAGACAGATGGGAGCAATCAGCCCCAGCATTTT,CASSLPETDGSNQPQHF
few,TRBJ1-2,NA,TRBV9,TGTGCCAGCAGCGTAGTTGAGGGCTATGGCTACACCTTC,CASSVVEGYGYTF
NA,TRBJ1-1,NA,TRBV27,TGTGCCAGCAGTTTGGGGGCGCCGGGATTTAACACTGAAGCTTTCTTT,CASSLGAPGFNTEAFF
NA,TRBJ2-3,NA,TRBV5-1,TGCGCCAGCAGCTTCTTGATGGCCACAGATACGCAGTATTTT,CASSFLMATDTQYF
few,TRBJ1-6,TRBD1,TRBV19,TGTGCCAGTAGTCCGGCGGACAGGGGTAATAATTCACCCCTCCACTTT,CASSPADRGNNSPLHF